This is a list of T cell receptor beta chains from one sample in a study. From the 5' RACE reads, TCRdb called clonotypes with MiXCR, one entry per CDR3 protein. The sample consists of roughly 58,000 distinct CDR3 sequences, around 21% of them appearing once. The sample consisted of tumor-infiltrating Tregs sorted from the breast tumor. These receptors originate from a female donor with breast cancer. The CDR3 runs from the conserved cysteine through the conserved F or W. The D gene is left open where the match is weak. Expanded clones get a size class; other rows say once, few or many, or leave the size out.

CDR3 protein: CASSLEGGQYF
CDR3 DNA: TGCGCCAGCAGCTTGGAAGGGGGCCAGTACTTC
clone size: NA
D gene: NA
J gene: TRBJ2-5
V gene: TRBV5-1

CDR3 protein: CSARGPGQRKGYTQYF
CDR3 DNA: TGCAGTGCTAGAGGACCGGGACAGCGAAAAGGATATACGCAGTATTTT
clone size: many
D gene: TRBD1
J gene: TRBJ2-3
V gene: TRBV20-1

CDR3 protein: CSARGSGRILSYEQYF
CDR3 DNA: TGCAGTGCTAGAGGTAGCGGGAGGATCCTCTCCTACGAGCAGTACTTC
clone size: NA
D gene: TRBD2
J gene: TRBJ2-7
V gene: TRBV20-1

CDR3 protein: CASSSGTANTGELFF
CDR3 DNA: TGTGCCAGCAGCTCCGGGACGGCGAACACCGGGGAGCTGTTTTTT
clone size: NA
D gene: NA
J gene: TRBJ2-2
V gene: TRBV9

CDR3 protein: CASSPPRQSTDTQYF
CDR3 DNA: TGTGCCAGCAGCCCGCCCCGACAAAGCACAGATACGCAGTATTTT
clone size: NA
D gene: NA
J gene: TRBJ2-3
V gene: TRBV7-9

CDR3 protein: CASSRHRGANTGELFF
CDR3 DNA: TGTGCCAGCAGCCGCCACAGGGGCGCGAACACCGGGGAGCTGTTTTTT
clone size: NA
D gene: TRBD1
J gene: TRBJ2-2
V gene: TRBV7-2

CDR3 protein: CASGGTGDSYGYTF
CDR3 DNA: TGTGCCAGCGGGGGGACAGGGGATTCCTATGGCTACACCTTC
clone size: many
D gene: TRBD1
J gene: TRBJ1-2
V gene: TRBV6-5

CDR3 protein: CASSPGAGALRGTYEQYF
CDR3 DNA: TGTGCCAGCAGCCCCGGGGCAGGGGCCCTAAGGGGAACCTACGAGCAGTACTTC
clone size: NA
D gene: NA
J gene: TRBJ2-7
V gene: TRBV5-5

CDR3 protein: CASSETDNYQPQHF
CDR3 DNA: TGTGCCAGCAGCGAGACGGACAACTATCAGCCCCAGCATTTT
clone size: many
D gene: NA
J gene: TRBJ1-5
V gene: TRBV9

CDR3 protein: CASSTPTGPTDTQYF
CDR3 DNA: TGTGCCAGCAGTACACCAACGGGACCCACAGATACGCAGTATTTT
clone size: many
D gene: NA
J gene: TRBJ2-3
V gene: TRBV6-2/TRBV6-3

CDR3 protein: CATSQGGHGQYF
CDR3 DNA: TGTGCCACCAGTCAAGGGGGCCACGGGCAGTACTTC
clone size: NA
D gene: TRBD1
J gene: TRBJ2-7
V gene: TRBV24-1

CDR3 protein: CAWRPLRLAGARTNTQYF
CDR3 DNA: TGTGCCTGGAGACCCCTAAGGCTAGCGGGAGCGAGAACAAATACGCAGTATTTT
clone size: NA
D gene: TRBD2
J gene: TRBJ2-3
V gene: TRBV30

CDR3 protein: CASGRTESPSEQYF
CDR3 DNA: TGTGCCAGCGGACGGACAGAGAGCCCCTCCGAGCAGTACTTC
clone size: few
D gene: NA
J gene: TRBJ2-7
V gene: TRBV7-9

CDR3 protein: CSARDGDKNTEAFF
CDR3 DNA: TGCAGTGCTAGAGATGGGGACAAGAACACTGAAGCTTTCTTT
clone size: many
D gene: NA
J gene: TRBJ1-1
V gene: TRBV20-1

CDR3 protein: CASTYRVGGYTF
CDR3 DNA: TGTGCCAGCACTTACAGGGTTGGTGGCTACACCTTC
clone size: few
D gene: NA
J gene: TRBJ1-2
V gene: TRBV2

CDR3 protein: CASRTGMNTEAFF
CDR3 DNA: TGCGCCAGCAGGACAGGGATGAACACTGAAGCTTTCTTT
clone size: NA
D gene: TRBD1
J gene: TRBJ1-1
V gene: TRBV10-1

CDR3 protein: CASGRTGRETQYF
CDR3 DNA: TGTGCCAGCGGTCGGACAGGGCGGGAGACCCAGTACTTC
clone size: NA
D gene: TRBD1
J gene: TRBJ2-5
V gene: TRBV6-5

CDR3 protein: CASSLGGQGSYSNQPQHF
CDR3 DNA: TGTGCCAGCAGCTTGGGGGGACAGGGGAGTTATAGCAATCAGCCCCAGCATTTT
clone size: NA
D gene: TRBD1
J gene: TRBJ1-5
V gene: TRBV5-6

CDR3 protein: CASSPQGSTDTQYF
CDR3 DNA: TGTGCCAGCAGCCCGCAGGGTAGCACAGATACGCAGTATTTT
clone size: NA
D gene: NA
J gene: TRBJ2-3
V gene: TRBV5-6

CDR3 protein: CASSLAARGADTQYF
CDR3 DNA: TGCGCCAGCAGCCTAGCGGCTAGGGGGGCAGATACGCAGTATTTT
clone size: NA
D gene: NA
J gene: TRBJ2-3
V gene: TRBV4-3

CDR3 protein: CASSGPGGESQPQHF
CDR3 DNA: TGTGCCAGCAGCGGACCGGGGGGGGAATCCCAGCCCCAGCATTTT
clone size: NA
D gene: NA
J gene: TRBJ1-5
V gene: TRBV9

CDR3 protein: CASSQVLRKEKLFF
CDR3 DNA: TGCGCCAGCAGCCAAGTGTTGAGAAAGGAAAAACTGTTTTTT
clone size: NA
D gene: NA
J gene: TRBJ1-4
V gene: TRBV4-1

CDR3 protein: CASSLRQGTYNEQFF
CDR3 DNA: TGTGCCAGCAGTCTACGACAGGGAACCTACAATGAGCAGTTCTTC
clone size: NA
D gene: TRBD1
J gene: TRBJ2-1
V gene: TRBV27

CDR3 protein: CASSSGLAETSSSYNEQFF
CDR3 DNA: TGTGCCAGCAGCTCTGGACTAGCCGAGACCTCCAGCTCCTACAATGAGCAGTTCTTC
clone size: NA
D gene: TRBD2
J gene: TRBJ2-1
V gene: TRBV5-6

CDR3 protein: CASSLSPYEQYF
CDR3 DNA: TGTGCCAGCAGCTTAAGTCCCTACGAGCAGTACTTC
clone size: few
D gene: NA
J gene: TRBJ2-7
V gene: TRBV7-2

CDR3 protein: CASSKNNQGDGYTF
CDR3 DNA: TGTGCCAGCAGCAAAAATAACCAGGGAGATGGCTACACCTTC
clone size: NA
D gene: NA
J gene: TRBJ1-2
V gene: TRBV6-6

CDR3 protein: CASSNPLAGSNEQYF
CDR3 DNA: TGTGCCAGCAGCAACCCACTAGCGGGTTCCAACGAGCAGTACTTC
clone size: NA
D gene: TRBD2
J gene: TRBJ2-7
V gene: TRBV7-2

CDR3 protein: CASSLTGYNTIYF
CDR3 DNA: TGTGCCAGCAGTTTGACAGGGTACAACACCATATATTTT
clone size: many
D gene: TRBD1
J gene: TRBJ1-3
V gene: TRBV25-1

CDR3 protein: CSARSGGPGNEQFF
CDR3 DNA: TGCAGTGCCCGTAGCGGGGGGCCGGGGAATGAGCAGTTCTTC
clone size: many
D gene: TRBD2
J gene: TRBJ2-1
V gene: TRBV20-1

CDR3 protein: CASGLGTGRGQNEQYF
CDR3 DNA: TGTGCCAGCGGCTTAGGGACAGGGAGGGGTCAGAACGAGCAGTACTTC
clone size: NA
D gene: TRBD1
J gene: TRBJ2-7
V gene: TRBV7-2

CDR3 protein: CASSFTPGPTGTQYF
CDR3 DNA: TGTGCCAGCAGCTTTACTCCCGGCCCCACAGGTACGCAGTATTTT
clone size: once
D gene: NA
J gene: TRBJ2-3
V gene: TRBV7-2

CDR3 protein: CAISDGELNTEAFF
CDR3 DNA: TGTGCCATCAGTGATGGTGAACTGAACACTGAAGCTTTCTTT
clone size: NA
D gene: NA
J gene: TRBJ1-1
V gene: TRBV10-3

CDR3 protein: CATSDLAPGAGELFF
CDR3 DNA: TGTGCCACCAGTGATTTGGCCCCGGGGGCCGGGGAGCTGTTTTTT
clone size: NA
D gene: NA
J gene: TRBJ2-2
V gene: TRBV24-1

CDR3 protein: CASRGVGYTF
CDR3 DNA: TGTGCCAGCAGGGGGGTCGGCTACACCTTC
clone size: many
D gene: NA
J gene: TRBJ1-2
V gene: TRBV6-5

CDR3 protein: CASSGRQGSGIDEQYF
CDR3 DNA: TGCGCCAGCAGCGGTCGACAGGGAAGTGGTATAGACGAGCAGTACTTC
clone size: NA
D gene: TRBD1
J gene: TRBJ2-7
V gene: TRBV5-1

CDR3 protein: CASSRDSSSLTYEQYF
CDR3 DNA: TGTGCCAGCAGTCGGGACAGTTCTTCCCTTACCTACGAGCAGTACTTC
clone size: few
D gene: TRBD1
J gene: TRBJ2-7
V gene: TRBV2

CDR3 protein: CSARAGTQGTPLHF
CDR3 DNA: TGCAGTGCTAGAGCGGGCACCCAAGGGACACCCCTCCACTTT
clone size: NA
D gene: NA
J gene: TRBJ1-6
V gene: TRBV20-1

CDR3 protein: CASSQEGGIGGNEQFF
CDR3 DNA: TGTGCCAGCAGCCAAGAAGGGGGAATAGGAGGGAATGAGCAGTTCTTC
clone size: many
D gene: NA
J gene: TRBJ2-1
V gene: TRBV4-2

CDR3 protein: CSVEGFRDGYTF
CDR3 DNA: TGCAGCGTTGAAGGATTTCGAGATGGCTACACCTTC
clone size: NA
D gene: NA
J gene: TRBJ1-2
V gene: TRBV29-1

CDR3 protein: CASSHGAEGYGYTF
CDR3 DNA: TGTGCCAGCAGCCACGGGGCCGAGGGCTATGGCTACACCTTC
clone size: many
D gene: NA
J gene: TRBJ1-2
V gene: TRBV6-6

CDR3 protein: CASSLGSVKGGYTF
CDR3 DNA: TGCGCCAGCAGCTTGGGGTCAGTTAAAGGAGGCTACACCTTC
clone size: few
D gene: NA
J gene: TRBJ1-2
V gene: TRBV5-1

CDR3 protein: CSAVTSGRDFGETQYF
CDR3 DNA: TGCAGTGCCGTGACTAGCGGGAGGGACTTTGGAGAGACCCAGTACTTC
clone size: few
D gene: TRBD2
J gene: TRBJ2-5
V gene: TRBV20-1

CDR3 protein: CASSAGTSGRNTGELFF
CDR3 DNA: TGCGCCAGCAGCGCCGGGACTAGCGGGAGAAACACCGGGGAGCTGTTTTTT
clone size: few
D gene: TRBD2
J gene: TRBJ2-2
V gene: TRBV5-1

CDR3 protein: CASSPGGRNTEAFF
CDR3 DNA: TGCGCCAGCAGCCCCGGCGGCAGGAACACTGAAGCTTTCTTT
clone size: NA
D gene: NA
J gene: TRBJ1-1
V gene: TRBV5-1

CDR3 protein: CASSKISSTTGAVTDTQYF
CDR3 DNA: TGTGCCAGCAGCAAGATATCCAGTACCACAGGGGCTGTCACAGATACGCAGTATTTT
clone size: NA
D gene: NA
J gene: TRBJ2-3
V gene: TRBV21-1

CDR3 protein: CASSPSRGGSTDTQYF
CDR3 DNA: TGTGCCAGCAGCCCTAGCCGGGGGGGAAGCACAGATACGCAGTATTTT
clone size: NA
D gene: TRBD2
J gene: TRBJ2-3
V gene: TRBV7-6

CDR3 protein: CASSLGQGGDEKLFF
CDR3 DNA: TGTGCCAGCAGTTTAGGACAGGGGGGGGATGAAAAACTGTTTTTT
clone size: NA
D gene: TRBD1
J gene: TRBJ1-4
V gene: TRBV12-3/TRBV12-4

CDR3 protein: CSARDNGPRSISNQPQHF
CDR3 DNA: TGCAGTGCTAGAGATAATGGGCCTCGAAGTATAAGCAATCAGCCCCAGCATTTT
clone size: few
D gene: NA
J gene: TRBJ1-5
V gene: TRBV20-1

CDR3 protein: CASSRDSLSGNTIYF
CDR3 DNA: TGTGCCAGCAGCCGAGACAGCCTCTCTGGAAACACCATATATTTT
clone size: NA
D gene: NA
J gene: TRBJ1-3
V gene: TRBV6-5

CDR3 protein: CSAITSERVYGYTF
CDR3 DNA: TGCAGTGCTATTACGAGTGAGAGGGTCTATGGCTACACCTTC
clone size: many
D gene: NA
J gene: TRBJ1-2
V gene: TRBV20-1

CDR3 protein: CASNGQLNTEACF
CDR3 DNA: TGCGCCAGCAACGGACAGCTGAACACTGAAGCTTGCTTT
clone size: NA
D gene: NA
J gene: TRBJ1-1
V gene: TRBV5-1

CDR3 protein: CATSDFRGGMSYEQYF
CDR3 DNA: TGTGCCACCAGTGATTTTAGGGGGGGTATGTCCTACGAGCAGTACTTC
clone size: few
D gene: NA
J gene: TRBJ2-7
V gene: TRBV24-1

CDR3 protein: CASSLARPVVTPDTQYF
CDR3 DNA: TGTGCCAGCAGCTTAGCACGGCCCGTTGTAACCCCAGATACGCAGTATTTT
clone size: NA
D gene: NA
J gene: TRBJ2-3
V gene: TRBV7-9